These 20 T cell receptor beta chains came from one sample sequenced in a study of OX40 agonist ivuxolimab in advanced cancers. Some clones are missing from TCRdb's copy, which holds only in-frame ones; the method was immunoSEQ multiplex PCR. The sample has about 91,000 clones, 75% to 90% seen once. The specimen comprised CD4+ or CD8+ T cells sorted from blood, sampled in a trial of the OX40 agonist ivuxolimab. The receptors shown here come from an adult with an advanced solid tumor such as melanoma, head and neck, liver or kidney cancer.

The genes are TRBV4-1 and TRBJ2-2, with D perhaps being TRBD1 or TRBD2 (5 bases each). The germline V gene has CDR1 MGHRA and CDR2 YSYEKL. Deletions cut 4 bases from V and 6 bases from J, with 21 bases between. The CDR3 length is 17 residues. The CDR3 DNA is TGCGCCAGCAGCCCCCTGGGGGTCCGAAAAGGTGCCGGGGAGCTGTTTTTT. This sequence encodes CASSPLGVRKGAGELFF.

The chain is built from TRBV11-1 and TRBJ2-1; 11 bases agree with TRBD2. The CDR3 covers 16 residues. The germline CDR1 and CDR2 sequences are SGHAT and FQDESV (reference sequence). V dropped 5 bases and J dropped 3; count of bases not matched to a gene: 6. CDR3 residues: CASSGYGTSGYNEQFF. The CDR3 DNA reads TGTGCCAGCAGCGGATACGGGACTAGCGGCTACAATGAGCAGTTCTTC. The full variable domain, with the rest looked up from reference TRBV11-1 and TRBJ2-1, is EAEVAQSPRYKITEKSQAVAFWCDPISGHATLYWYRQILGQGPELLVQFQDESVVDDSQLPKDRFSAERLKGVDSTLKIQPAELGDSAMYLCASSGYGTSGYNEQFFGPGTRLTVL.

This clone has just a few counts. DNA of the CDR3: TGTGCCAGCAGCTTAGAGGGGGGCACTGAAGCTTTCTTT. The encoded protein is CASSLEGGTEAFF. The V gene is TRBV7-9, the J gene TRBJ1-1, with D maybe TRBD1 (6 bases). Trimming removed 1 base at V and 4 bases at J, with 7 bases between. This CDR3 spans 13 amino acids. The germline CDR1 and CDR2 sequences are SEHNR and FQNEAQ (reference sequence).

The CDR3 DNA is TGTGCCAGCAGTCCCGGGGGGGTGAGAGGCTACACCTTC. Amino acid sequence: CASSPGGVRGYTF. The chain uses TRBV28 and TRBJ1-2, with D possibly TRBD1 on 5 matching bases. Germline lookup yields CDR1 MDHEN and CDR2 SYDVKM. With 5 bases removed from V and 8 bases from J, the gap between germline ends came to 15 bases. The CDR3 is 13 amino acids.

The V and J genes are TRBV19 and TRBJ1-1; no clear D. The CDR3 has 12 residues. V was shortened by 4 bases and J by 2 bases, with 5 bases between the two germline ends. Germline-derived CDR1 and CDR2 are LNHDA and SQIVND (reference sequence). CDR3 residues: CASSNHNTEAFF. CDR3 nucleotides: TGTGCCAGTAGTAATCATAACACTGAAGCTTTCTTT.

This clone has only a few counts. V gene TRBV5-3 combines with J gene TRBJ1-1; no clear D. TRBV5-3 is annotated as an ORF whose role is uncertain. V lost 5 bases to trimming and J lost 1 base, with 9 bases between them. This CDR3 region has 13 residues. The CDR3 here is CARRCGRNTEAFF. The CDR3 region has the DNA TGTGCCAGAAGATGCGGGAGGAACACTGAAGCTTTCTTT.

The chain carries TRBV14 and TRBJ1-1; D is uncertain. V lost 5 bases, J lost 1 base, and 5 bases lay in between. There are 12 residues in the CDR3. CDR1 and CDR2 (germline): SGHDN, FVKESK. The CDR3: CASSYRNTEAFF. For the CDR3, the DNA is TGTGCCAGCAGCTATAGGAACACTGAAGCTTTCTTT.

V gene TRBV9 combines with J gene TRBJ1-1; D uncertain. CDR1 and CDR2 (germline): SGDLS, YYNGEE. Trimming left V 3 bases short and J 4 bases short, with 7 bases between. CDR3 length: 12 amino acids. CDR3 region: CASSALSTEAFF. The CDR3 coding sequence is TGTGCCAGCAGCGCCCTATCCACTGAAGCTTTCTTT.

The chain joins TRBV6-5 to TRBJ2-2; no clear D. Trimming pared 5 bases from V and 0 bases from J, leaving 10 bases between. Germline lookup yields CDR1 MNHEY and CDR2 SVGAGI. The CDR3 is 15 residues long. The CDR3 protein is CASSVLFANTGELFF. In DNA form, the CDR3 reads TGTGCCAGCAGTGTCCTGTTCGCGAACACCGGGGAGCTGTTTTTT.

This rearrangement joins TRBV28 to TRBJ1-2, with D hard to call. Per germline, CDR1 MDHEN and CDR2 SYDVKM. Trimming shortened V by 6 bases and J by 4 bases, and 18 bases separated the two germline ends. CDR3 length equals 15 residues. CDR3 sequence reads: CASSLALEALYGYTF. In nucleotides, the CDR3 is TGTGCCAGCAGCCTTGCCCTGGAGGCCCTCTATGGCTACACCTTC.

V is TRBV18 and J is TRBJ2-7; D possibly matches TRBD1 or TRBD2 (6 bases each). The germline V and J ends were trimmed by 3 bases and 1 base, with 10 bases remaining between them. The CDR3 runs 14 residues. Germline-derived CDR1 and CDR2 are KGHSH and LQKENI. In DNA form, the CDR3 reads TGTGCCAGCTCACCGGGGGGCGGATCCTACGAGCAGTACTTC. This gives the protein CASSPGGGSYEQYF.

This chain joins TRBV6-6 and TRBJ1-2, with 7 bases identical to TRBD1. V shed 8 bases and J 4 bases; nucleotides not matched to a gene: 16. Per germline, CDR1 MNHNY and CDR2 SVGAGI (reference sequence). The CDR3 loop spans 16 amino acids. The CDR3 region is CASLTGAGGYSYGYTF. The CDR3 DNA sequence: TGTGCCAGCCTGACGGGGGCAGGGGGGTACAGCTATGGCTACACCTTC.

The chain links TRBV28 to TRBJ1-4; D is perhaps TRBD1 (6 bases). This CDR3 is 15 amino acids long. Germline V gives CDR1 MDHEN, CDR2 SYDVKM. The V and J ends lost 6 bases and 7 bases respectively, with 18 bases between them. The CDR3 sequence: CASSLLGGSVEKLFF. In DNA form, the CDR3 reads TGTGCCAGCAGCCTTCTGGGGGGCAGTGTTGAAAAACTGTTTTTT.

The genes are TRBV19 and TRBJ2-7; a weak D match, TRBD1 (5 bases). V was cut by 6 bases and J by 6 bases, with 12 bases left in between. CDR1 is LNHDA, CDR2 SQIVND, per germline (reference sequence). The CDR3 is made up of 12 amino acids. CDR3 coding DNA: TGTGCCAGTAGGGACAACTTTCGCGAGCAGTACTTC. This codes for CASRDNFREQYF. Filled out from reference TRBV19 and TRBJ2-7, the complete variable domain reads DGGITQSPKYLFRKEGQNVTLSCEQNLNHDAMYWYRQDPGQGLRLIYYSQIVNDFQKGDIAEGYSVSREKKESFPLTVTSAQKNPTAFYLCASRDNFREQYFGPGTRLTVT.

J is TRBJ2-5 and V is TRBV5-1, with D maybe TRBD2 (6 bases). The CDR3 runs 16 residues. CDR1 is SGHRS, CDR2 YFSETQ, per germline. Trimming shortened V by 2 bases and J by 5 bases, and 19 bases separated the two germline ends. DNA for the CDR3: TGCGCCAGCAGCTTTGGCCCGGGAGCGAGTGGGGAGACCCAGTACTTC. Translated, it gives CASSFGPGASGETQYF.

The chain joins TRBV30 to TRBJ1-2; the match to TRBD1 covers 10 bases. V lost 0 bases to trimming and J lost 7 bases; unmatched junction nucleotides: 8. Germline V CDR1 and CDR2: GTSNPN, SVGIG (reference sequence). The CDR3 is 15 amino acids. This CDR3 reads CAWSVGGTGVSGYTF. CDR3 in DNA: TGTGCCTGGAGTGTAGGGGGGACAGGGGTGAGTGGCTACACCTTC.

This chain connects TRBV5-4 to TRBJ1-2; TRBD1 agrees at 9 bases. CDR3 length equals 14 residues. Trimming removed 2 bases from V and 4 bases from J; junction bases left unmatched: 3. From germline, CDR1 is SGHNT and CDR2 YYREEE (reference sequence). The CDR3: CASSFGQGPYGYTF. CDR3 DNA: TGTGCCAGCAGCTTCGGACAGGGGCCCTATGGCTACACCTTC.

This clone was observed once. The chain combines TRBV7-3 with TRBJ2-3; weak D call: TRBD2 (7 bases). V lost 5 bases and J lost 4, with 16 bases in between. The CDR3 is made up of 15 amino acids. Germline loops: CDR1 SGHTA, CDR2 FQGTGA. As DNA, the CDR3 is TGTGCCAGCAGCCAAAGGGGGAGGGACGCAGATACGCAGTATTTT. Translated: CASSQRGRDADTQYF.

The genes are TRBV4-2 and TRBJ2-1, with 10 bases lining up with TRBD1. CDR3 length: 16 residues. Germline V gene lookup returns CDR1 LGHNA and CDR2 YNFKEQ. Trimming at V came to 5 bases and at J to 8 bases, leaving 12 bases not matched to a gene. CDR3 bases: TGTGCCAGCAGCGCCGGGACAGGGGTCTATGGGGATGAGCAGTTCTTC. Its protein product is CASSAGTGVYGDEQFF.

This chain uses TRBV5-6 with TRBJ2-7; 10 nucleotides align to TRBD2. The V gene's germline CDR1 is SGHDT and CDR2 YYEEEE. The junction had 5 bases not matched to a gene; V was cut back by 1 base and J by 7 bases. This CDR3 spans 14 amino acids. CDR3 sequence reads: CASSLLAGVGEQYF. In DNA form, the CDR3 reads TGTGCCAGCAGCTTGCTAGCGGGAGTGGGGGAGCAGTACTTC. Full variable domain (rest looked up from reference TRBV5-6 and TRBJ2-7): DAGVTQSPTHLIKTRGQQVTLRCSPKSGHDTVSWYQQALGQGPQFIFQYYEEEERQRGNFPDRFSGHQFPNYSSELNVNALLLGDSALYLCASSLLAGVGEQYFGPGTRLTVT.